Listed below are T cell receptor beta chains from one sample, sequenced in a study of shared clonotypes between healthy human individuals. Clones were read by immunoSEQ multiplex PCR, and TCRdb kept only the in-frame ones, dropping some. Of approximately 2,300,000 clones listed, 92% are singletons. The sequencing input was naive CD4+ T cells from PBMCs. Receptors originate from a man aged 18 to 35 in good health. Some clones in this sample may be carry-over from other donors' samples. Each CDR3 is given with its conserved first and last residue. D genes are given only for firm matches. Size values are once, few and many counts, or a class for expanded clones, and some rows have none.

TRBJ2-6	TRBV19	-	-	CASSIIAGARSGANVLTF	TGTGCCAGTAGTATCATTGCGGGGGCGCGGTCTGGGGCCAACGTCCTGACTTTC
TRBJ2-3	TRBV7-3	TRBD1	once	CASSLMGQGIDTQYF	TGTGCCAGCAGCTTAATGGGACAGGGTATAGATACGCAGTATTTT
TRBJ2-5	TRBV2	-	-	CASRRTEQETQYF	TGTGCCAGCAGAAGGACGGAGCAAGAGACCCAGTACTTC
TRBJ1-1	TRBV5-1	-	-	CASSLVQGNTEAFF	TGCGCCAGCAGCTTGGTGCAGGGAAACACTGAAGCTTTCTTT
TRBJ1-5	TRBV7-9	-	-	CASSPGQQYSNQPQHF	TGTGCCAGCAGCCCAGGACAGCAGTATAGCAATCAGCCCCAGCATTTT
TRBJ1-1	TRBV29-1	-	-	CSGRPTRSSTEAFF	TGCAGCGGGAGGCCAACTAGGTCGTCCACTGAAGCTTTCTTT
TRBJ2-5	TRBV15	TRBD1	-	CATSSSRGLGETQYF	TGTGCCACCAGCAGCTCCAGGGGGTTGGGAGAGACCCAGTACTTC
TRBJ1-5	TRBV7-8	-	-	CASSLGYRVGSNQPQHF	TGTGCCAGCAGCTTAGGATACAGGGTGGGGAGCAATCAGCCCCAGCATTTT
TRBJ1-2	TRBV7-2	-	-	CASSPPGTFTNYGYTF	TGTGCCAGCAGCCCCCCCGGGACCTTCACTAACTATGGCTACACCTTC
TRBJ2-1	TRBV1	-	-	CTSSTTSGTMSSYNEQFF	TGCACCAGCAGCACGACTAGCGGGACTATGAGCTCCTACAATGAGCAGTTCTTC
TRBJ1-5	TRBV5-5	-	-	CASSPDTDQPQHF	TGTGCCAGCAGCCCCGACACGGATCAGCCCCAGCATTTT
TRBJ2-2	TRBV7-9	-	-	CASSSDPTGELFF	TGCGCCAGCAGCTCAGATCCCACCGGGGAGCTGTTTTTT
TRBJ1-4	TRBV2	TRBD1	-	CASSGGQGSGEKLFF	TGTGCCAGCAGTGGGGGACAGGGATCGGGTGAAAAACTGTTTTTT
TRBJ2-3	TRBV5-1	-	-	CASSTENYSTDTQYF	TGCGCCAGCAGCACCGAGAACTACAGCACAGATACGCAGTATTTT
TRBJ1-5	TRBV4-1	TRBD1	-	CASSRGTDSNQPQHF	TGCGCCAGCAGCCGAGGGACAGATAGCAATCAGCCCCAGCATTTT
TRBJ2-7	TRBV28	TRBD2	-	CASSLYGGGPGGHEQYF	TGTGCCAGCAGTTTATATGGGGGGGGACCCGGCGGCCACGAGCAGTACTTC
TRBJ1-1	TRBV28	-	-	CASSLSRAFPTEAFF	TGTGCCAGCAGTTTGTCCCGTGCCTTCCCCACTGAAGCTTTCTTT
TRBJ2-3	TRBV29-1	TRBD2	-	CSTHPLAGGTDTQYF	TGCAGCACCCACCCCCTAGCGGGAGGGACAGATACGCAGTATTTT
TRBJ1-3	TRBV25-1	-	-	CASGGGNTIYF	TGTGCCAGCGGGGGTGGAAACACCATATATTTT
TRBJ2-1	TRBV19	TRBD1	-	CASIGPGTGLSNEQFF	TGTGCCAGTATTGGTCCCGGGACAGGGCTTTCCAATGAGCAGTTCTTC
TRBJ2-7	TRBV5-1	-	-	CASSLSLGRVGDYEQYF	TGCGCCAGCAGCTTAAGTTTGGGGCGGGTCGGAGATTACGAGCAGTACTTC
TRBJ1-3	TRBV29-1	-	-	CSVKQGSGNTIYF	TGCAGCGTCAAACAGGGCTCTGGAAACACCATATATTTT
TRBJ1-5	TRBV5-8	-	-	CASSGEGALGPQHF	TGTGCCAGCAGCGGCGAGGGTGCCTTGGGGCCCCAGCATTTT
TRBJ2-5	TRBV7-9	-	-	CASSLVGQETQYF	TGTGCCAGCAGCTTAGTAGGCCAAGAGACCCAGTACTTC
TRBJ2-7	TRBV4-3	TRBD1	-	CASSQEQGDYEQYF	TGCGCCAGCAGCCAAGAGCAGGGGGACTACGAGCAGTACTTC
TRBJ2-7	TRBV10-3	-	-	CAISAAVHSYEQYF	TGTGCCATCAGTGCGGCAGTCCACTCCTACGAGCAGTACTTC
TRBJ1-5	TRBV28	-	once	CASREGVSFQPQHF	TGTGCCAGCAGAGAGGGGGTGAGCTTTCAGCCCCAGCATTTT
TRBJ2-3	TRBV6-5	-	-	CASSPPGGSTDTQYF	TGTGCCAGCAGCCCTCCAGGGGGGAGCACAGATACGCAGTATTTT
TRBJ1-2	TRBV5-1	-	-	CASSLGGLSDYGYTF	TGCGCCAGCAGCTTGGGTGGTCTCTCAGACTATGGCTACACCTTC
TRBJ2-7	TRBV5-1	TRBD1	-	CASSLAGTGPRNDEQYF	TGCGCCAGCAGCTTGGCCGGGACAGGGCCCCGAAACGACGAGCAGTACTTC
TRBJ2-6	TRBV30	-	-	CAWTPSGANVLTF	TGTGCCTGGACGCCCTCTGGGGCCAACGTCCTGACTTTC
TRBJ2-4	TRBV28	TRBD2	-	CASSLAGAAKNIQYF	TGTGCCAGCAGCTTAGCGGGTGCAGCCAAAAACATTCAGTACTTC
TRBJ2-7	TRBV6-5	-	-	CASRPTGANSYEQYF	TGTGCCAGCAGGCCAACCGGTGCGAACTCCTACGAGCAGTACTTC
TRBJ2-7	TRBV4-3	-	-	CASSRSSEGYEQYF	TGCGCCAGCAGCCGCTCTAGCGAAGGTTACGAGCAGTACTTC
TRBJ1-1	TRBV6-5	-	-	CASSLTAATEAFF	TGTGCCAGCAGTTTAACGGCCGCAACTGAAGCTTTCTTT
TRBJ1-1	TRBV9	-	few	CASSVDGNTEAFF	TGTGCCAGCAGCGTGGACGGGAACACTGAAGCTTTCTTT
TRBJ1-5	TRBV28	TRBD1	-	CASTGQGYQPQHF	TGTGCCAGCACGGGACAGGGGTATCAGCCCCAGCATTTT
TRBJ1-2	TRBV7-9	-	-	CASSLGANYGYTF	TGTGCCAGCAGCTTAGGGGCCAACTATGGCTACACCTTC
TRBJ1-5	TRBV6-1	TRBD1	-	CASSDDRVKQPQHF	TGTGCCAGCAGCGACGACAGGGTGAAACAGCCCCAGCATTTT
TRBJ2-5	TRBV14	-	-	CASSPRDILGETQYF	TGTGCCAGCAGCCCACGGGACATCCTGGGGGAGACCCAGTACTTC
TRBJ1-2	TRBV11-2	-	-	CASRQTWGQGGYGYTF	TGTGCCAGCAGGCAGACGTGGGGGCAGGGAGGCTATGGCTACACCTTC
TRBJ1-5	TRBV18	-	-	CASSPDFNQPQHF	TGTGCCAGCTCACCGGACTTCAATCAGCCCCAGCATTTT
TRBJ2-7	TRBV30	-	-	CAWSGRAYEQYF	TGTGCCTGGAGCGGGCGAGCCTACGAGCAGTACTTC
TRBJ2-5	TRBV6-5	-	-	CASSYSWDRGQYF	TGTGCCAGCAGTTACTCGTGGGATAGGGGCCAGTACTTC
TRBJ2-1	TRBV7-2	-	-	CASSTTRDNEQFF	TGTGCCAGCAGCACGACTAGGGACAATGAGCAGTTCTTC
TRBJ1-2	TRBV10-3	-	-	CAISDAGVGYTF	TGTGCCATCAGTGATGCAGGGGTCGGCTACACCTTC
TRBJ2-7	TRBV5-1	-	-	CASSLGVSKGEQYF	TGCGCCAGCAGCTTGGGGGTTTCGAAGGGCGAGCAGTACTTC
TRBJ2-1	TRBV27	TRBD1	-	CASSSSGGTGVSNEQFF	TGTGCCAGCAGTTCCTCGGGCGGGACAGGGGTAAGTAATGAGCAGTTCTTC
TRBJ2-2	TRBV7-9	-	once	CASSLDWGLAATNTGELFF	TGTGCCAGCAGCTTAGATTGGGGGCTGGCGGCCACGAACACCGGGGAGCTGTTTTTT
TRBJ2-2	TRBV6-1	-	-	CASSQTNTGELFF	TGTGCCAGCAGCCAGACGAACACCGGGGAGCTGTTTTTT
TRBJ2-3	TRBV9	-	-	CASSVVSSTDTQYF	TGTGCCAGCAGCGTAGTTAGTAGCACAGATACGCAGTATTTT
TRBJ2-2	TRBV18	-	-	CASSPNFLANTGELFF	TGTGCCAGCTCACCTAACTTTTTGGCGAACACCGGGGAGCTGTTTTTT